These 2 T cell receptor beta chains were sequenced from one sample in a study of shared clonotypes between healthy human individuals. Profiling relied on immunoSEQ multiplex PCR, and the TCRdb table lists in-frame clones only, not all of them. This sample has a few hundred thousand clones, with around 70% found just once. The material sequenced was memory CD4+ T cells sorted from blood. As to subset: CD45RA-negative fraction. All receptors come from a man aged 30-40 years in good health.

This clone was detected once. The chain is built from TRBV7-3 and TRBJ2-1; a possible D gene is TRBD2 (6 bases). CDR1 SGHTA and CDR2 FQGTGA come from the germline V gene. The CDR3 runs to 16 residues. V gave up 4 bases and J gave up 7 bases, with 20 bases separating them. The CDR3 is CASSSQNRDFPNEQFF. CDR3 DNA sequence: TGTGCCAGCAGCTCCCAAAACCGGGACTTCCCTAATGAGCAGTTCTTC. Complete variable domain (other parts from reference TRBV7-3 and TRBJ2-1): GAGVSQTPSNKVTEKGKYVELRCDPISGHTALYWYRQSLGQGPEFLIYFQGTGAADDSGLPNDRFFAVRPEGSVSTLKIQRTERGDSAVYLCASSSQNRDFPNEQFFGPGTRLTVL.

This clone appeared a single time. The J gene is TRBJ1-1, the V gene TRBV7-9; D gene ambiguous. The CDR3 has 11 residues. Germline CDR1 SEHNR, CDR2 FQNEAQ (reference sequence). With 2 bases removed from V and 11 bases from J, the gap between germline ends came to 9 bases. The CDR3: CASSLRTGAFF. Here the CDR3 DNA reads TGTGCCAGCAGCTTAAGGACCGGGGCTTTCTTT.